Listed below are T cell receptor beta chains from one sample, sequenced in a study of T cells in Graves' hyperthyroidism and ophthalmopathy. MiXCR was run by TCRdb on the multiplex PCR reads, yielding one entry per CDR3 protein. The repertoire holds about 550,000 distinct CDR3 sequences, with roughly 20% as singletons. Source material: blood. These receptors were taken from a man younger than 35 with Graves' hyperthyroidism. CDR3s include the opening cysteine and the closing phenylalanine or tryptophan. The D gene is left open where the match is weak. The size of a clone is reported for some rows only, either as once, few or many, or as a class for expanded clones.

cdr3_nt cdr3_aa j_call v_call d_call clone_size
TGTGCCAGCAGCTTAGATTTCGGCGGGGTAAGCTCCTACGAGCAGTACTTC CASSLDFGGVSSYEQYF TRBJ2-7 TRBV11-2 . many
TGCAGTGCTAGACAATACGATCGCGGCGGCTACACCTTC CSARQYDRGGYTF TRBJ1-2 TRBV20-1 . many
TGTGCCAGCAGCTTAGGCAGGGGGTGGCACACTGAAGCTTTCTTT CASSLGRGWHTEAFF TRBJ1-1 TRBV7-8 TRBD1 .
TGTGCCAGTAGTATTAGAAGTTATGGCTACACCTTC CASSIRSYGYTF TRBJ1-2 TRBV19 . many
TGTGCCAGCCGAGGGGACTCCCGCTCCTACGAGCAGTACTTC CASRGDSRSYEQYF TRBJ2-7 TRBV6-1 . many
TGTGCCAGCAGTTTAGGGGGGGCCTTGGAGACCCAGTACTTC CASSLGGALETQYF TRBJ2-5 TRBV28 . many
TGCGCCAGCAGCCAGCTTGGAAGGACAGGGTCCTACGAGCAGTACTTC CASSQLGRTGSYEQYF TRBJ2-7 TRBV4-1 TRBD1 few
TGCGCCAGCAGCCAAGAGCCCCCGCCTATGAACACTGAAGCTTTCTTT CASSQEPPPMNTEAFF TRBJ1-1 TRBV4-1 . .
TGTGCCAGCAGTTGGGGGACTCCAAATTCACCCCTCCACTTT CASSWGTPNSPLHF TRBJ1-6 TRBV6-5 . many
TGTGCCAGCAGTGAAGTCTTACCTGGAAACACCATATATTTT CASSEVLPGNTIYF TRBJ1-3 TRBV6-1 . many
TGTGCCAGCCAACCCGTGGGGAACACTGAAGCTTTCTTT CASQPVGNTEAFF TRBJ1-1 TRBV6-2/TRBV6-3 . .
TGCAGTCCCTCGACGGTTATCCTAAATCAGCCCCAGCATTTT CSPSTVILNQPQHF TRBJ1-5 TRBV20-1 . many
TGCAGTGCTAGTACCGAGAACTATGGCTACACCTTC CSASTENYGYTF TRBJ1-2 TRBV20-1 . many